A selection of T cell receptor beta chains follows, all from one sample in a study of early T cells in non-severe SARS-CoV-2 infection. TCRdb reanalysed the 5' RACE reads using MiXCR and keeps one entry per CDR3 protein. The data show under 50,000 distinct CDR3 sequences, about 4.2% seen once. The sample comprised whole blood. Source of these receptors: an adult who was a healthcare worker with PCR-confirmed SARS-CoV-2 infection or an uninfected control (not recorded which). CDR3s include the opening cysteine and the closing phenylalanine or tryptophan. A D gene is named only where the DNA matches it firmly. Clone sizes are given selectively: once, few, many, or a class where the clone is expanded.

J gene	D gene	clone size	V gene	CDR3 protein	CDR3 DNA
TRBJ2-7	-	-	TRBV7-2	CASGRRAGEQYF	TGTGCCAGCGGACGGAGGGCCGGGGAGCAGTACTTC
TRBJ2-2	TRBD1	many	TRBV2	CASSPWGTGIGTGELFF	TGTGCCAGCAGCCCCTGGGGGACAGGGATTGGCACCGGGGAGCTGTTTTTT
TRBJ1-1	-	few	TRBV6-5	CASSYAGPGNTEAFF	TGTGCCAGCAGTTACGCAGGGCCGGGGAACACTGAAGCTTTCTTT
TRBJ2-1	TRBD2	many	TRBV5-5	CASSLLDGGSEQFF	TGTGCCAGCAGCTTACTGGACGGGGGGAGTGAGCAGTTCTTC
TRBJ2-3	-	-	TRBV11-2	CASSLEVTDTQYF	TGTGCCAGCAGCTTAGAGGTGACAGATACGCAGTATTTT
TRBJ1-5	-	many	TRBV27	CASSGGRNQPQHF	TGTGCCAGCAGTGGTGGACGGAATCAGCCCCAGCATTTT
TRBJ2-2	-	-	TRBV29-1	CSVATGSRETGELFF	TGCAGCGTCGCCACCGGCTCTAGGGAGACCGGGGAGCTGTTTTTT
TRBJ1-1	TRBD1	many	TRBV9	CASSVLAGGTEAFF	TGTGCCAGCAGCGTCCTGGCAGGGGGCACTGAAGCTTTCTTT
TRBJ2-5	-	many	TRBV7-8	CASSWIQADQETQYF	TGTGCCAGCAGCTGGATACAAGCGGACCAAGAGACCCAGTACTTC
TRBJ1-2	-	-	TRBV20-1	CSASPIPGKARDYGYTF	TGCAGTGCTAGTCCGATCCCTGGGAAAGCCCGGGACTATGGCTACACCTTC
TRBJ2-7	TRBD1	many	TRBV12-3/TRBV12-4	CASSSTGGIEQYF	TGTGCCAGCAGTTCGACAGGGGGCATTGAGCAGTACTTC
TRBJ1-2	TRBD1	many	TRBV11-2	CASSLDTGQTRYTF	TGTGCCAGCAGCTTAGACACGGGACAGACTCGCTACACCTTC
TRBJ2-1	-	-	TRBV25-1	CASSAPMGVVLDEQFF	TGTGCCAGCAGCGCCCCGATGGGAGTAGTTTTGGATGAGCAGTTCTTC
TRBJ2-3	-	-	TRBV7-9	CASSLEAMDTQYF	TGTGCCAGCAGCTTAGAGGCTATGGATACGCAGTATTTT
TRBJ2-3	TRBD2	many	TRBV2	CASSEGLVTSDTQYF	TGTGCCAGCAGTGAGGGACTAGTGACTTCGGATACGCAGTATTTT
TRBJ2-7	-	many	TRBV3-1	CASSQDRVSSGQYF	TGTGCCAGCAGCCAAGACCGGGTTAGCTCCGGGCAGTACTTC
TRBJ1-3	TRBD1	many	TRBV7-2	CASSLYPTGEVLNTIYF	TGTGCCAGCAGCTTATACCCCACAGGGGAAGTATTAAACACCATATATTTT
TRBJ1-1	-	many	TRBV12-3/TRBV12-4	CASSLAAGLEAFF	TGTGCCAGCAGTTTAGCCGCGGGACTAGAAGCTTTCTTT
TRBJ2-3	-	many	TRBV20-1	CSAQRFGSGRFSTQYF	TGCAGTGCTCAAAGGTTCGGTAGCGGACGATTTTCTACGCAGTATTTT
TRBJ2-3	-	many	TRBV5-4	CASSLLWQGGTDTQYF	TGTGCCAGCAGCTTACTATGGCAGGGAGGCACAGATACGCAGTATTTT
TRBJ2-2	-	many	TRBV29-1	CSVQGDTGELFF	TGCAGCGTCCAGGGAGACACCGGGGAGCTGTTTTTT
TRBJ2-3	-	-	TRBV12-3/TRBV12-4	CASRRGSTDTQYF	TGTGCCAGCAGACGTGGGAGCACAGATACGCAGTATTTT